Listed below are T cell receptor beta chains from one sample, sequenced in a study of cytomegalovirus exposure and HLA in healthy donors. Only in-frame clones appear in the TCRdb table, and some are missing; sequencing was by immunoSEQ multiplex PCR. Among 150,000 to 200,000 clones, about four fifths were seen once, and the ten largest hold roughly a tenth. The specimen was PBMCs. The receptors were sampled from a man aged 30 to 45 in good health and CMV-seropositive. CDR3s include the opening cysteine and the closing phenylalanine or tryptophan. D genes are given only for firm matches.

j_call | d_call | v_call | cdr3_aa
TRBJ2-7 | - | TRBV5-1 | CASSLAAGYEQYF
TRBJ2-7 | - | TRBV30 | CAWRQGYEQYF
TRBJ2-2 | - | TRBV4-1 | CASSPHPGKGGELFF
TRBJ1-6 | - | TRBV4-3 | CASSQDRSGSSYNSPLHF
TRBJ1-2 | - | TRBV7-6 | CASSFSGGGYGYTF
TRBJ2-1 | - | TRBV11-3 | CASSLQVYNEQFF
TRBJ1-1 | - | TRBV28 | CASSPQTYVPNTEAFF
TRBJ2-1 | TRBD2 | TRBV5-4 | CASSSIWVLAGSDNEQFF
TRBJ1-1 | TRBD1 | TRBV27 | CASSWDRVGTEAFF
TRBJ2-5 | - | TRBV18 | CASSTGLTGGAQYF
TRBJ1-1 | - | TRBV28 | CASTLSMNTEAFF
TRBJ2-5 | - | TRBV9 | CASSVGLAFQESQYF
TRBJ1-2 | - | TRBV2 | CASSSQATQFYGYTF
TRBJ1-1 | - | TRBV7-3 | CASSLSQNTEAFF
TRBJ1-1 | TRBD1 | TRBV7-9 | CASSRGQHTEAFF
TRBJ1-5 | - | TRBV13 | CASSFRGSNQPQHF
TRBJ1-2 | - | TRBV29-1 | CSVGTSLRANYGYTF